This T cell receptor (beta chain) comes out of a study of blood T cell repertoires in COVID-19 (dated by TCRdb to 2019 to 2021). With respect to the entire study: Collaborator samples came from the United States, Italy and Spain and covered acute and convalescent phases of COVID-19. The prospective study material was composed of cDNA or gDNA derived from T cells, B-cell-depleted T cells, or PBMCs. Deeply sampled blood TCRbeta repertoires from subjects exposed to, actively infected with, or recovered from COVID-19 were included in the dataset. The repertoires were made available in a free public database intended to serve as a resource for research on the immune response to SARS-CoV-2. The samples were drawn from two sources: the first 160 participants of the ongoing ImmuneRACE study, and fewer than 1,500 subjects contributed by 6 global collaborators. A de-identified subject ID, COVID-19 status, age in years and sex were almost always included in the sample metadata. HLA class I and class II types, where available, came from metadata supplied by the sample provider rather than from assay-based typing.

Looking up the germline V gene yields CDR1 SGHAT and CDR2 FQNNGV. The CDR3 numbers 13 residues from cysteine through phenylalanine. Of all the DNA, just the CDR3 is kept, 39 bases in frame from base 1. The germline ends are 11 bases apart after V is trimmed by 5 bases and J by 6 bases. A word on this clone: It has no known antigen specificity. Base quality data are lacking; no much larger clone is found one base away.

Each collaborating institution followed its own protocols to collect whole blood in K2EDTA tubes. For TCRbeta analysis, collaborator samples were shipped as frozen whole blood, as isolated PBMCs, or as DNA extracted from either sample type. The immunoSEQ Assay, a bias-controlled multiplex PCR, was used to amplify TCRbeta CDR3 regions from genomic DNA. The authors' analysis ran thus. Within the assay, amplification of reference gene primers was used to estimate how many nucleated cells each sample contained. To quantify the absolute abundance of each unique TCRbeta CDR3 rearrangement, sequence reads were collapsed and filtered. For each sample, productive Simpson clonality was calculated as the square root of Simpson's diversity index across productive rearrangements. TCRdb mirrors the immuneACCESS table, restricted to in-frame sequences. Some clones are absent from its copies; in checked studies, under half trace to an unresolved V gene, and the reason for the others is unknown. V, J and clone size are taken as reported in that table, and D and trimming were inferred from the DNA itself. A total of 250,000 to 350,000 clones appear in this sample, 75% to 90% of them only once. More than 2% of the sample goes to the ten largest clones.

Findings and caveats that apply to the study as a whole: How much clinical and demographic metadata was included differed by source and by participant, and the metadata was provided uncurated.

The receptor was isolated from a man between 18 and 35 years old with active or convalescent COVID-19. This chain is built from TRBV11-2 and TRBJ2-1, with no confidently assigned D gene. Sequenced sample: peripheral blood. For the CDR3, the sequence is CASSHPPGNEQFF. The nucleotide sequence is given as TGTGCCAGCAGCCATCCACCGGGCAATGAGCAGTTCTTC.